These 7 T cell receptor beta chains came from one sample sequenced in a study of Tregs in tolerant kidney transplant recipients. This table comes from immunoSEQ multiplex PCR, and its TCRdb copy is limited to in-frame clones, with some not included. Among about 240,000 clones, more than 65% were seen once, and the ten largest hold about 0.58%. Sequencing used CD4+ T cells from blood. The receptors were sampled from a human donor in good health.

V is TRBV12-5 and J is TRBJ1-5; D unclear. With 1 base removed from V and 9 bases from J, the gap between germline ends came to 7 bases. This CDR3 comprises 12 residues. Germline V gene lookup returns CDR1 LGHNT and CDR2 FRNRAP. The CDR3 loop is CASGLDRGPQHF. CDR3 bases: TGTGCTAGTGGTTTGGATCGGGGGCCCCAGCATTTT. The variable domain in full, with the rest retrieved from reference TRBV12-5 and TRBJ1-5, is DARVTQTPRHKVTEMGQEVTMRCQPILGHNTVFWYRQTMMQGLELLAYFRNRAPLDDSGMPKDRFSAEMPDATLATLKIQPSEPRDSAVYFCASGLDRGPQHFGDGTRLSIL.

The chain carries TRBV5-1 and TRBJ2-7, with TRBD1 identical over 8 bases. The CDR3 runs to 15 residues. The ends lost 0 bases at V and 1 base at J; junction bases unmatched: 3. Germline V gene lookup returns CDR1 SGHRS and CDR2 YFSETQ. CDR3 protein: CASSLGRTGSYEQYF. CDR3 DNA sequence: TGCGCCAGCAGCTTGGGGCGGACAGGGTCCTACGAGCAGTACTTC.

This sequence joins TRBV5-5 and TRBJ1-3, with D maybe TRBD1 (5 bases). Germline values: CDR1 SGHKS, CDR2 YYEKEE (reference sequence). This CDR3 contains 15 residues. V lost 0 bases and J 4 bases, leaving 11 bases between the germline ends. In DNA, the CDR3 is TGTGCCAGCAGCTTGGAGGCAGGGCACGGAAACACCATATATTTT. It specifies CASSLEAGHGNTIYF.

In DNA form, the CDR3 reads TGTGCCATCAGTCTACAGGCGAATTCACCCCTCCACTTT. Protein: CAISLQANSPLHF. V gene TRBV10-3 combines with J gene TRBJ1-6; possibly TRBD1 for D (5 bases). Germline CDR1 is ENHRY and CDR2 is SYGVKD. The CDR3 loop spans 13 amino acids. V dropped 5 bases and J dropped 7 bases, with 9 bases sitting between them.

The rearrangement uses TRBV19 and TRBJ1-3; D is unresolved. The germline V gene has CDR1 LNHDA and CDR2 SQIVND (reference sequence). This CDR3 region has 15 residues. The V end lost 0 bases, the J end lost 0 bases, and 6 bases lay between the germline ends. CDR3 nucleotide sequence: TGTGCCAGTAGTATAGAAGGCCTCTCTGGAAACACCATATATTTT. Amino acids: CASSIEGLSGNTIYF.

This clone was counted a few times. The CDR3 DNA sequence: TGTGCCAGCAGTCCCGGGGGACAGATCTATGGCTACACCTTC. Protein product: CASSPGGQIYGYTF. The genes are TRBV27 and TRBJ1-2; 7 bases match TRBD1. V was clipped by 5 bases and J by 4 bases; unmatched bases: 7. The CDR3 is 14 amino acids. Germline V gives CDR1 MNHEY, CDR2 SMNVEV (reference sequence).

The V call is TRBV10-1, the J call TRBJ1-1; TRBD1 might be the D (6 bases). V lost 1 base and J 5 bases, leaving 11 bases between the germline ends. The germline V gene encodes CDR1 WNHNN and CDR2 SYGVQD (reference sequence). There are 14 residues in the CDR3. DNA of the CDR3: TGCGCCAGCAGTGAGTGGGACACGGAGACTGAAGCTTTCTTT. Its protein product is CASSEWDTETEAFF.